This TCR beta chain is drawn from a study of graft-versus-host responses after intestinal transplantation. Study background: Among the recipients, transplants were multivisceral, liver-intestinal, or isolated intestinal. Each patient got anti-thymocyte globulin induction, then tacrolimus and steroids for around three years. Regarding the study as a whole: Recipient marrow showed GvH clones, some seen first in ileum or blood.

A remark on this clone: Its antigen is unidentified.

Using immunoSEQ multiplex PCR, the repertoire was profiled, and TCRdb retains in-frame clones only, with some absent. The sample contains 70,000 to 95,000 clones, roughly 91% of which appear only once. Per germline, CDR1 SGHKS and CDR2 YYEKEE (reference sequence). This CDR3 has 14 amino acids. Trimming left V 6 bases short and J 3 bases short, with 16 bases between. This chain joins TRBV5-5 and TRBJ2-7; D not certain. The receptor's source is a human donor who was the organ donor for an intestinal transplant. Sequencing used unstimulated CD8+ T cells sorted from spleen or lymph node cells, obtained before transplant. The DNA for the CDR3 is TGTGCCAGCACCCAAGCTGTCATCTACTACGAGCAGTACTTC. Encoded protein: CASTQAVIYYEQYF.